This T cell receptor (beta chain) stems from a study of CD8+ T cells in alopecia areata. Treatment here: oral pan-JAK inhibitor, 5-10 mg twice daily. RNA was extracted and reverse transcribed into cDNA as the sequencing template. TCRdb's copy holds only in-frame clones and misses some; the assay was immunoSEQ multiplex PCR. This table holds some 240,000 clones, more than 45% found once. With 5 bases removed from V and 5 bases from J, the gap between germline ends came to 7 bases. This CDR3 spans 11 amino acids. Germline CDR1 DFQATT, CDR2 SNEGSKA (reference sequence). The origin of this receptor is a human donor with alopecia areata. The chain links TRBV20-1 to TRBJ2-4; D remains ambiguous. Source: CD4+ T cells sorted from blood, taken at week 4, from a patient treated with tofacitinib. This CDR3 is CSAALENIQYF. Here the CDR3 DNA reads TGCAGTGCTGCACTTGAAAACATTCAGTACTTC.